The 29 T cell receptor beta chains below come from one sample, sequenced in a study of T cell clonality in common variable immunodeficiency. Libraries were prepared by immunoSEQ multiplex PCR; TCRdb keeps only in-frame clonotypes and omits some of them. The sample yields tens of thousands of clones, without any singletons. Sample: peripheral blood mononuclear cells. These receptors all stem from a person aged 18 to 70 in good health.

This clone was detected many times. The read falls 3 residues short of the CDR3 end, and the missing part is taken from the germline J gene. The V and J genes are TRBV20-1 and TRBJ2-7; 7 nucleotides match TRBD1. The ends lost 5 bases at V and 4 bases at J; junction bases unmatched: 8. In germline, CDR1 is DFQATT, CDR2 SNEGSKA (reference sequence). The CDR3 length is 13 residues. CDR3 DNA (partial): TGCAGTGCTGACTCTGACAGGGAGTACGAG. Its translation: CSADSDREYE. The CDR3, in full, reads CSADSDREYEQYF.

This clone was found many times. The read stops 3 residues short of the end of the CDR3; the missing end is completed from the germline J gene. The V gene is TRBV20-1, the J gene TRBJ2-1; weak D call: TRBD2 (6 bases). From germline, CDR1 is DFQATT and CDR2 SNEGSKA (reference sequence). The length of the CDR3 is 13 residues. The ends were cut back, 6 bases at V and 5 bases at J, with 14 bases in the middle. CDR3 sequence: CSAGLANNNEQFF. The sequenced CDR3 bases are TGCAGTGCCGGGCTAGCGAATAACAATGAG.

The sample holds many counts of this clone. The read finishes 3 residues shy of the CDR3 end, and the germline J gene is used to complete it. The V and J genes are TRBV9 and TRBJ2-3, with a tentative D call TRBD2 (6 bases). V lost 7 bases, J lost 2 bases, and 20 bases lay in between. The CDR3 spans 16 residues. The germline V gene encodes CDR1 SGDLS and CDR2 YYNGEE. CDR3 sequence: CASGGSGGLHTDTQYF. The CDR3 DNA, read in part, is TGTGCCAGCGGGGGAAGTGGGGGGTTGCACACAGATACG.

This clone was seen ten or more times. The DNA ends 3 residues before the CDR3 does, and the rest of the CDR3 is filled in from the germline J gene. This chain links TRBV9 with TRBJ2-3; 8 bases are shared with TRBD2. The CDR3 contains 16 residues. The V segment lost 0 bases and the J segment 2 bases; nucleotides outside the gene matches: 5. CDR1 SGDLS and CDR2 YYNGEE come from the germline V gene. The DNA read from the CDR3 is TGTGCCAGCAGCGTAGCGGGGGGGCTGAACACAGATACG. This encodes CASSVAGGLNTDT. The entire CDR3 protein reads CASSVAGGLNTDTQYF.

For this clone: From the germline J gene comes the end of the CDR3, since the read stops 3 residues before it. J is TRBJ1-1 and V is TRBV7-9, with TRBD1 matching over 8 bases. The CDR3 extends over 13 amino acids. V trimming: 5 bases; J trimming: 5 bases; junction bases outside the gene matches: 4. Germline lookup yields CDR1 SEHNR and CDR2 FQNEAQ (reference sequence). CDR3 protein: CASSGQGGTEAFF. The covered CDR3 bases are TGTGCCAGCAGCGGACAGGGTGGGACTGAA.

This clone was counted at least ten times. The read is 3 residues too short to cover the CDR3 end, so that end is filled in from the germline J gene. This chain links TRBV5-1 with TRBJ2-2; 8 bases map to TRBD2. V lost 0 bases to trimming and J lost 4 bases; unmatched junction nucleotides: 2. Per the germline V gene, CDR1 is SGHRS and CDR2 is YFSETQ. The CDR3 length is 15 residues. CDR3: CASSLGLAGTGELFF. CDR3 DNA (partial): TGCGCCAGCAGCTTGGGCCTAGCGGGCACCGGGGAG.

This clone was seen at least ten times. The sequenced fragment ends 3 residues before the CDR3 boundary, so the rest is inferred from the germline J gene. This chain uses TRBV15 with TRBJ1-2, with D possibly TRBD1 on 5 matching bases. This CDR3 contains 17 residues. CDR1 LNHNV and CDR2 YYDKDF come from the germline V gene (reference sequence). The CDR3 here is CATSRDHLSGGHYDYTF. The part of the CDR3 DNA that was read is TGTGCCACCAGCAGAGATCACCTATCAGGAGGACACTACGAC.

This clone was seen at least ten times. Partial CDR3 DNA: TGCAGTGCTAACAGGGGGCGCGTGGGC. It is translated as CSANRGRVG. The full CDR3 reads CSANRGRVGYTF. The chain links TRBV20-1 to TRBJ1-2; 9 nucleotides match TRBD1. With the read ending 3 residues before the CDR3 end, the germline J gene is used to fill in that end. Per the germline V gene, CDR1 is DFQATT and CDR2 is SNEGSKA (reference sequence). The length of the CDR3 is 12 residues.

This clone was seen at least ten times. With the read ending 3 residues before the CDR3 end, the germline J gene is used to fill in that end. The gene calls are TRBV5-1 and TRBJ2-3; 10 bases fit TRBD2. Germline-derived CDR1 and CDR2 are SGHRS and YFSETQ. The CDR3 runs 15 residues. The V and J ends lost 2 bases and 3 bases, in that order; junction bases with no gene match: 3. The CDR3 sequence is CASSFGLAATDTQYF. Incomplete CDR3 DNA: TGCGCCAGCAGCTTTGGACTAGCGGCGACAGATACG.

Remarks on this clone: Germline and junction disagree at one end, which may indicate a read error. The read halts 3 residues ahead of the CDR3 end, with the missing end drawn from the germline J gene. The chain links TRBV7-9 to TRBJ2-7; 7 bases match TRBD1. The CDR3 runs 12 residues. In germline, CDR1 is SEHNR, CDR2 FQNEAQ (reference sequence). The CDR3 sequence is CSSSRDSYEQYF. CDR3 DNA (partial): TGTTCCAGCAGCAGGGACAGCTACGAG.

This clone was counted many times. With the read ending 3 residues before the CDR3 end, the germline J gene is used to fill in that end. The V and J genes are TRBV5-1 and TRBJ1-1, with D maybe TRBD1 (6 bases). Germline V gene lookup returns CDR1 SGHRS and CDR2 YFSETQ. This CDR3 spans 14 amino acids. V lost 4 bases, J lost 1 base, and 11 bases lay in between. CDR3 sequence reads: CASSIQQGNTEAFF. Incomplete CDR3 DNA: TGCGCCAGCAGCATCCAACAGGGGAACACTGAA.

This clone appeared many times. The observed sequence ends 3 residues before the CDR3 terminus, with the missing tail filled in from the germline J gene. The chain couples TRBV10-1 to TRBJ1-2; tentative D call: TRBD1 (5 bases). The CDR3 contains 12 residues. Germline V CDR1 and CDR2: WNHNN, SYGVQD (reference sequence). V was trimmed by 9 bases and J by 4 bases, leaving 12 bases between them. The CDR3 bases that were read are TGCGCCAGGAGGCCCAGGGCCTATGGC. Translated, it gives CARRPRAYG. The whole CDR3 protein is CARRPRAYGYTF.

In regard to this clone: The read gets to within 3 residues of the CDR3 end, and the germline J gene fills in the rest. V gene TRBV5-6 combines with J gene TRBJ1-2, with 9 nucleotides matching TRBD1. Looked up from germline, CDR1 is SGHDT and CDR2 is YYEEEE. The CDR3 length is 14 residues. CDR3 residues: CASSLGTGVGGYTF. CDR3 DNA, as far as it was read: TGTGCCAGCAGCTTGGGGACAGGGGTTGGCGGC.

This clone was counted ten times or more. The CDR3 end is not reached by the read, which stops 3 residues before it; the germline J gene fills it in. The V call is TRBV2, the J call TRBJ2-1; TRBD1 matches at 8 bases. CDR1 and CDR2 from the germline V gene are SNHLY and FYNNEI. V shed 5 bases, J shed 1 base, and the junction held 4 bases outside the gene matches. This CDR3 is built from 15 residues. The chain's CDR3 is CASSPRDRSYNEQFF. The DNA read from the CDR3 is TGTGCCAGCAGTCCTCGGGACAGGTCCTACAATGAG.

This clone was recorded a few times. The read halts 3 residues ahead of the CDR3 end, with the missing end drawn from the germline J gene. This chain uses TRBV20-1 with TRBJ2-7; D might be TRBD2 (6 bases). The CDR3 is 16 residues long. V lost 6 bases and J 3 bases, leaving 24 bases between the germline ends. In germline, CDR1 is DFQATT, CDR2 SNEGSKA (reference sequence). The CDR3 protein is CSARQSTGGGYYEQYF. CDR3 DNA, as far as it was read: TGCAGTGCGCGACAGAGCACCGGGGGTGGTTACTACGAG.

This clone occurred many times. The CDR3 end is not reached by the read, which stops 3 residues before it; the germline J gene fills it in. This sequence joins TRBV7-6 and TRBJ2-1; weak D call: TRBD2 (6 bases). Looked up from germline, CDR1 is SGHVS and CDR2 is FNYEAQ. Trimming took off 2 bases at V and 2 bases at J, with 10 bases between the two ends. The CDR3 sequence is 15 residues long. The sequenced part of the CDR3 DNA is TGTGCCAGCAGCTTAATGCAGCGGGCCTACAATGAG. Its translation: CASSLMQRAYNE. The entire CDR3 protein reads CASSLMQRAYNEQFF.

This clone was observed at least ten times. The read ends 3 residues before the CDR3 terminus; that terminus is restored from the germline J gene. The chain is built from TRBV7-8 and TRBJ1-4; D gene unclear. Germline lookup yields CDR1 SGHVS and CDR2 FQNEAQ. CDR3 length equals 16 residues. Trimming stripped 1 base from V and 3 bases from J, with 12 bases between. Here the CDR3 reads CASSLVAGSSNEKLFF. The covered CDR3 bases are TGTGCCAGCAGCTTAGTTGCGGGAAGTTCTAATGAAAAA.

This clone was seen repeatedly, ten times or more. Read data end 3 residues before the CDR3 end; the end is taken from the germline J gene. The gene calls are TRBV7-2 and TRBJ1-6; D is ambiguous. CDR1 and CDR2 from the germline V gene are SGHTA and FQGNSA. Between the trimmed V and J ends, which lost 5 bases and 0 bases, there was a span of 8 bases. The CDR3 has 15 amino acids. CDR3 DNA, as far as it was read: TGTGCCAGCAGCCCTCGGGTCTCCTATAATTCACCC. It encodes CASSPRVSYNSP. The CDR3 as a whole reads CASSPRVSYNSPLHF.

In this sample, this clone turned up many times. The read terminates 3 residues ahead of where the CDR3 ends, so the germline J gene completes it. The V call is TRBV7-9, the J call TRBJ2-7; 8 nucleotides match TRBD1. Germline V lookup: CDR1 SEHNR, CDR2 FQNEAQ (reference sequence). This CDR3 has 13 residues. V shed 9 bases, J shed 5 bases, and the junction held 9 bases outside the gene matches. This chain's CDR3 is CASIQGGLNEQYF. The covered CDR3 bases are TGTGCCAGTATACAGGGGGGTCTCAACGAG.

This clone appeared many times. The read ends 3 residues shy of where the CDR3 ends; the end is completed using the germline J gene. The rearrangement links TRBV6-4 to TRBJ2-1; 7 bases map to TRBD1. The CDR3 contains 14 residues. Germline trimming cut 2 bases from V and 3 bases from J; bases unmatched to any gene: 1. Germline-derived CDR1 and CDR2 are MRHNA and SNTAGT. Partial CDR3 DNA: TGTGCCAGCAGTGACGGGACAGACTACAATGAG. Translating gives CASSDGTDYNE. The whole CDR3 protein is CASSDGTDYNEQFF.

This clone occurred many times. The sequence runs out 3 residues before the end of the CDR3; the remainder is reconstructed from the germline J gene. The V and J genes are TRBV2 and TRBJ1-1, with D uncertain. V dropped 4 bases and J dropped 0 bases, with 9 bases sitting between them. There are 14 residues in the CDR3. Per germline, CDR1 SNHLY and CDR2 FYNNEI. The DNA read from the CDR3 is TGTGCCAGCAGTGTTATTGTTATGAACACTGAA. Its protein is CASSVIVMNTE. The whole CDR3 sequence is CASSVIVMNTEAFF.

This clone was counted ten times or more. CDR3 DNA (partial): TGCAGTGCTAGTTCCACGGGGGGGAACTATGGC. Translation gives CSASSTGGNYG. The full CDR3 reads CSASSTGGNYGYTF. The V call is TRBV20-1, the J call TRBJ1-2, with a weak D call TRBD1 (5 bases). The read falls 3 residues short of the CDR3 end, and the missing part is taken from the germline J gene. The V gene lost 3 bases and the J gene lost 2 bases, with 13 bases spanning the gap. The germline V gene encodes CDR1 DFQATT and CDR2 SNEGSKA (reference sequence). This CDR3 is built from 14 residues.

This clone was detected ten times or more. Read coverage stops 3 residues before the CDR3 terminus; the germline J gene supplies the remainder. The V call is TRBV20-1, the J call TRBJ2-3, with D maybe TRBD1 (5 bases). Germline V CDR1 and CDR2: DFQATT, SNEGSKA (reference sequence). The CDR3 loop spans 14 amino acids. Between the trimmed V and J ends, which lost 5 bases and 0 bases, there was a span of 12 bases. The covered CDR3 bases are TGCAGTGCTGGGGCTGTGGGGAGCACAGATACG. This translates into CSAGAVGSTDT. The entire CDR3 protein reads CSAGAVGSTDTQYF.

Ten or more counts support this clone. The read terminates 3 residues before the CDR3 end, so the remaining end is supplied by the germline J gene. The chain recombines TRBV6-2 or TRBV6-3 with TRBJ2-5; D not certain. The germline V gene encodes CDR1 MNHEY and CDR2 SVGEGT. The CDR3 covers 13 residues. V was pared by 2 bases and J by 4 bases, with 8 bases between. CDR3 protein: CASSYGRLETQYF. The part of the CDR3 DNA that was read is TGTGCCAGCAGTTACGGCCGTTTAGAGACC.

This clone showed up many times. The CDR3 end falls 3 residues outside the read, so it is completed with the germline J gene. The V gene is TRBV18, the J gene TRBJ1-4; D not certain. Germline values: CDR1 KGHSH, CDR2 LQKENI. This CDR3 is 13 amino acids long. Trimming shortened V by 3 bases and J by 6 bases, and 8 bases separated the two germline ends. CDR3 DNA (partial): TGTGCCAGCTCACCGGACTGGGATGAAAAA. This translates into CASSPDWDEK. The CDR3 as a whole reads CASSPDWDEKLFF.

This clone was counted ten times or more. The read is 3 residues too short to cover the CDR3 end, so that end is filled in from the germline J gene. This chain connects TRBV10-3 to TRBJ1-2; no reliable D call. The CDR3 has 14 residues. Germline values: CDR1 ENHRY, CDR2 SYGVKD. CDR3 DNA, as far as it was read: TGTGCCATCAGTGACCCTCTAGATTTCGGCGGC. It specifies CAISDPLDFGG. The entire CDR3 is CAISDPLDFGGYTF.

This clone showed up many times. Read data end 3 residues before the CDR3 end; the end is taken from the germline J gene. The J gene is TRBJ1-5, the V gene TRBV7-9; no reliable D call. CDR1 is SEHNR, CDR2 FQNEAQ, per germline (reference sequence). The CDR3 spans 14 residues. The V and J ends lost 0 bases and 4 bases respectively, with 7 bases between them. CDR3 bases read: TGTGCCAGCAGCTTAGCGGCCGGGAATCAGCCC. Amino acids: CASSLAAGNQP. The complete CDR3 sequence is CASSLAAGNQPQHF.

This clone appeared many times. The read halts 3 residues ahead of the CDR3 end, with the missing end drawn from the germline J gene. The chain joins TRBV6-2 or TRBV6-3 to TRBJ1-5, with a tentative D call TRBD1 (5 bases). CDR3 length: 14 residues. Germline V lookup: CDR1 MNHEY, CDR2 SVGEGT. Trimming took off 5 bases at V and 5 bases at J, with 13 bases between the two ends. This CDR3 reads CASSPRQTYQPQHF. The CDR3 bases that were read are TGTGCCAGCAGTCCTCGACAGACTTATCAGCCC.

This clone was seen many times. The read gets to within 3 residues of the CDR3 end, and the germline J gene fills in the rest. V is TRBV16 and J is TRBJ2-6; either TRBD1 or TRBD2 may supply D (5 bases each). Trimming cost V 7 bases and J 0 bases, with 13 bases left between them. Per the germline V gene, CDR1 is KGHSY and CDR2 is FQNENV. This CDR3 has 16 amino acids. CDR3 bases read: TGTGCCAGCACCAGGGAGTACCGCTCTGGGGCCAACGTC. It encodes CASTREYRSGANV. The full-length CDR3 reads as CASTREYRSGANVLTF.